This entry lists 17 T cell receptor beta chains sequenced from one sample in a study of CD8 T cells in Susac syndrome. Random-hexamer reverse transcription was applied to about 0.5 to 1 ug RNA. TCRdb independently ran MiXCR on the immunoSEQ multiplex PCR reads; one entry per CDR3 protein. The profile covers 180,000 or so distinct CDR3 sequences, with around 95% appearing a single time and 0.13% to 0.15% taken by the ten largest. Sequenced input: CD4+ T cells from PBMCs. The receptor set was obtained from a human donor in good health.

The chain carries TRBV23-1 and TRBJ2-7; D gene uncertain. TRBV23-1 is noted as an ORF with a role that remains uncertain. V was cut by 1 base and J by 4 bases, with 11 bases left in between. CDR3 length: 14 amino acids. CDR3: CASSQFRSGYEQYF. CDR3 nucleotide sequence: TGCGCCAGCAGTCAATTTAGGTCCGGGTACGAGCAGTACTTC.

The CDR3 loop is CASRGQVNYGYTF. CDR3 DNA: TGTGCCAGCAGGGGACAGGTCAACTATGGCTACACCTTC. The chain joins TRBV28 to TRBJ1-2; 8 bases fit TRBD1. CDR3 length equals 13 residues. Germline V gene lookup returns CDR1 MDHEN and CDR2 SYDVKM. With V trimmed by 6 bases and J by 2 bases, 2 bases remained unmatched.

The CDR3 nucleotides read TGCGCCAGCAGCCGGGGGGACTACTCGAACACCGGGGAGCTGTTTTTT. Protein product: CASSRGDYSNTGELFF. This chain links TRBV4-3 with TRBJ2-2; the match to TRBD2 covers 7 bases. The V gene's germline CDR1 is LGHNA and CDR2 YSLEER. V lost 4 bases and J lost 0; bases outside the gene matches: 5. This CDR3 is built from 16 residues.

The chain is built from TRBV24-1 and TRBJ2-2; D gene unclear. This CDR3 spans 13 amino acids. Looked up from germline, CDR1 is KGHDR and CDR2 is SFDVKD. Trimming left V 5 bases short and J 1 base short, with 4 bases between. The CDR3 coding sequence is TGTGCCACCAGTGCACGGAACACCGGGGAGCTGTTTTTT. It is translated as CATSARNTGELFF.

The rearrangement links TRBV7-9 to TRBJ2-7; D gene ambiguous. The CDR3 runs 12 residues. Germline values: CDR1 SEHNR, CDR2 FQNEAQ (reference sequence). Trimming shortened V by 3 bases and J by 0 bases, and 3 bases separated the two germline ends. CDR3 in DNA: TGTGCCAGCAGCTTCAGCTCCTACGAGCAGTACTTC. The encoded protein is CASSFSSYEQYF.

This clonotype was picked up a small number of times. Its ends do not fully match the called genes, so a read error is possible. The CDR3 DNA follows: TGCAGTGCCAGAGGGTCGGTGAACACTGAAGCTTTCTTT. Translation gives CSARGSVNTEAFF. The chain links TRBV20-1 to TRBJ1-1; D remains ambiguous. The CDR3 is made up of 13 amino acids. Germline CDR1 and CDR2: DFQATT and SNEGSKA (reference sequence).

The rearrangement joins TRBV18 to TRBJ1-2; TRBD1 might be the D (5 bases). The germline V and J ends were trimmed by 4 bases and 4 bases, with 13 bases remaining between them. Germline CDR1 reads KGHSH; CDR2 reads LQKENI. This CDR3 spans 14 amino acids. The CDR3 region is CASSQSREGYGYTF. DNA of the CDR3: TGTGCCAGCTCACAAAGCAGGGAGGGCTATGGCTACACCTTC.

This rearrangement joins TRBV6-2 or TRBV6-3 to TRBJ2-7; D call uncertain. Looked up from germline, CDR1 is MNHEY and CDR2 is SVGEGT. The CDR3 sequence is 13 residues long. Deletions cut 6 bases from V and 2 bases from J, with 11 bases between. CDR3 sequence reads: CASSRQSAYEQYF. For the CDR3, the DNA is TGTGCCAGCAGCCGGCAGAGCGCCTACGAGCAGTACTTC.

V is TRBV2 and J is TRBJ1-4; D not certain. Germline loops: CDR1 SNHLY, CDR2 FYNNEI. The CDR3 runs 14 residues. Trimming took 5 bases from V and 0 from J, leaving 7 bases between them. In DNA, the CDR3 is TGTGCCAGCAGTAGGACTGCAACTAATGAAAAACTGTTTTTT. This encodes CASSRTATNEKLFF.

The chain uses TRBV29-1 and TRBJ2-3, with a tentative D call TRBD2 (6 bases). V was pared by 7 bases and J by 2 bases, with 16 bases between. CDR1 SQVTM and CDR2 ANQGSEA come from the germline V gene. The CDR3 covers 14 residues. This chain's CDR3 is CSARDGLNTDTQYF. As DNA, the CDR3 is TGCAGCGCGCGGGACGGGCTAAACACAGATACGCAGTATTTT.

V gene TRBV29-1 combines with J gene TRBJ2-2; TRBD2 aligns across 13 bases. V lost 7 bases and J lost 6; bases outside the gene matches: 2. The CDR3 sequence is 13 residues long. Germline CDR1 reads SQVTM; CDR2 reads ANQGSEA. CDR3 sequence (DNA): TGCAGCGGGACTAGCGGGGGTCCCGGGGAGCTGTTTTTT. It encodes CSGTSGGPGELFF.

This chain connects TRBV29-1 to TRBJ1-1; D uncertain. From germline, CDR1 is SQVTM and CDR2 ANQGSEA. The CDR3 runs to 13 residues. The V end lost 7 bases, the J end lost 4 bases, and 16 bases lay between the germline ends. The CDR3 sequence is CSAGRRLVTEAFF. The CDR3 DNA reads as TGCAGCGCCGGGCGGAGGTTAGTCACTGAAGCTTTCTTT.

The rearrangement uses TRBV9 and TRBJ1-2; D is unclear. V was clipped by 3 bases and J by 0 bases, with 6 bases between them. There are 13 residues in the CDR3. The germline CDR1 and CDR2 sequences are SGDLS and YYNGEE. In nucleotides, the CDR3 is TGTGCCAGCAGCGACACAGCTAACTATGGCTACACCTTC. Encoded protein: CASSDTANYGYTF.

The rearrangement links TRBV2 to TRBJ2-7; TRBD1 is a possible D gene (5 bases). Germline CDR1 SNHLY, CDR2 FYNNEI. With 6 bases removed from V and 2 bases from J, the gap between germline ends came to 14 bases. The CDR3 totals 14 residues. The CDR3 coding sequence is TGTGCCAGCAGGGGCAAGCTGGGGCCCTACGAGCAGTACTTC. Its protein is CASRGKLGPYEQYF.

The gene calls are TRBV3-1 and TRBJ1-3; D is unclear. This CDR3 has 14 amino acids. With 5 bases removed from V and 2 bases from J, the gap between germline ends came to 10 bases. The germline CDR1 and CDR2 sequences are LGHDT and YNNKEL (reference sequence). DNA for the CDR3: TGTGCCAGCAGCGCGCCGACTGCTGGAAACACCATATATTTT. Amino acids: CASSAPTAGNTIYF.

The J gene is TRBJ2-3, the V gene TRBV20-1; D remains unclear. The length of the CDR3 is 15 residues. Trimming shortened V by 3 bases and J by 6 bases, and 19 bases separated the two germline ends. Germline V CDR1 and CDR2: DFQATT, SNEGSKA (reference sequence). CDR3 nucleotide sequence: TGCAGTGCTAGCCCGGGCTCCTACACCGGGGATACGCAGTATTTT. This sequence encodes CSASPGSYTGDTQYF.

The sample holds one count of this clonotype. The genes are TRBV2 and TRBJ2-3; no reliable D call. Germline CDR1 SNHLY, CDR2 FYNNEI. There are 12 residues in the CDR3. Trimming stripped 7 bases from V and 3 bases from J, with 8 bases between. The CDR3 DNA is TGTGCCAGCACTCCAGGTACAGATACGCAGTATTTT. This sequence encodes CASTPGTDTQYF. Based on the CDR3 plus reference TRBV2 and TRBJ2-3, the full variable domain is EPEVTQTPSHQVTQMGQEVILRCVPISNHLYFYWYRQILGQKVEFLVSFYNNEISEKSEIFDDQFSVERPDGSNFTLKIRSTKLEDSAMYFCASTPGTDTQYFGPGTRLTVL.